Sequencing of this T cell receptor (beta chain) was carried out in a study of PD-1 blockade in classical Hodgkin lymphoma. General study results and limits: Complete responders matched newly diagnosed patients in baseline diversity.

For this clone: Its matching antigen is unknown.

Sample time point: cycle 4 day 1 (C4D1), after five to seven weeks of nivolumab. Each and every patient relapsed after autologous stem cell transplantation, and patients got differing brentuximab vedotin exposure. The CDR3 consists of 12 residues. Per germline, CDR1 MGHDK and CDR2 SYGVNS. V gave up 3 bases and J gave up 7 bases, with 10 bases separating them. Only in-frame clones appear in the TCRdb table, and some are missing; sequencing was by immunoSEQ multiplex PCR. In the table there are roughly 94,000 clones, just over 90% of which are singletons. Sequencing was performed on peripheral blood mononuclear cells (PBMCs), taken before the fourth cycle of nivolumab. The chain joins TRBV25-1 to TRBJ2-7; D uncertain. This receptor was obtained from a human donor with classical Hodgkin lymphoma. The CDR3 spells CASSDPNREQYF. The CDR3, as DNA: TGTGCCAGCAGTGATCCCAATCGGGAGCAGTACTTC.